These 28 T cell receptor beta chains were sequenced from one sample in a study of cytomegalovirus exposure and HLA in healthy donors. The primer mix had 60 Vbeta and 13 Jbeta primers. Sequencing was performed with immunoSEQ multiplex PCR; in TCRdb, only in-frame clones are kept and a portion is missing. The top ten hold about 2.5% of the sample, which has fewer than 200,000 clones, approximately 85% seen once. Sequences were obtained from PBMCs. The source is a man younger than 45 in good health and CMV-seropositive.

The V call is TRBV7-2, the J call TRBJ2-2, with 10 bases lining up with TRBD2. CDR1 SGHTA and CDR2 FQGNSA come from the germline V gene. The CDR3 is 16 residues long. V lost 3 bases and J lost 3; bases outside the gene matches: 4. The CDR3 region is CASSFSSGGYTGELFF. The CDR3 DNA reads TGTGCCAGCAGCTTCTCTAGCGGGGGCTACACCGGGGAGCTGTTTTTT.

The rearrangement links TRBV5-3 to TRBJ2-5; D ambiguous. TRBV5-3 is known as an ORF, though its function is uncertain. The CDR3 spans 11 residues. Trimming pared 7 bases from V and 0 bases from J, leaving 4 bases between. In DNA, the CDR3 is TGTGCCAGATATGACCAAGAGACCCAGTACTTC. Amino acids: CARYDQETQYF.

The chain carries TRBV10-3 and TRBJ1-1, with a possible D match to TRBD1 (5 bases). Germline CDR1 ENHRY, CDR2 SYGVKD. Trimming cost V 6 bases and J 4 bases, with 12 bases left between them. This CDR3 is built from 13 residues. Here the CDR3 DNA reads TGTGCCATCAGGCCGATGGGGGGCACTGAAGCTTTCTTT. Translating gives CAIRPMGGTEAFF.

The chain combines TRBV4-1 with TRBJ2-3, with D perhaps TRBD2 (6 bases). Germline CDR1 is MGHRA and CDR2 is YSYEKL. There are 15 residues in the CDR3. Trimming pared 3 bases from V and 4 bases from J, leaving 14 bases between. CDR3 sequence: CASSHRDGGADTQYF. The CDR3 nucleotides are TGCGCCAGCAGCCACAGGGACGGCGGGGCAGATACGCAGTATTTT.

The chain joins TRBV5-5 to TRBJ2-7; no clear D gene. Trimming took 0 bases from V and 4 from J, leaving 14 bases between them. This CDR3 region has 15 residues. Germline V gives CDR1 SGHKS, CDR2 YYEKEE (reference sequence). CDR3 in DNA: TGTGCCAGCAGCTTGGCCGTAAATCCTAGTTACGAGCAGTACTTC. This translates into CASSLAVNPSYEQYF.

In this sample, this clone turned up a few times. The CDR3 region is CASSPGTGFYTF. CDR3 DNA: TGTGCCAGCAGTCCAGGGACAGGCTTCTACACCTTC. This chain links TRBV6-1 with TRBJ1-2, with TRBD1 identical over 8 bases. V dropped 5 bases and J dropped 10; count of bases not matched to a gene: 6. The CDR3 runs to 12 residues. Germline loops: CDR1 MNHNS, CDR2 SASEGT.

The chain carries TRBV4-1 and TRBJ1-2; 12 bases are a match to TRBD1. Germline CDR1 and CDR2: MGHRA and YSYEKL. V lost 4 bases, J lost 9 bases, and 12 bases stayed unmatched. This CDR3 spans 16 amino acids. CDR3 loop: CASSLQGTGGINSYTF. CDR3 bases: TGCGCCAGCAGCCTCCAGGGGACAGGGGGCATCAATAGCTACACCTTC.

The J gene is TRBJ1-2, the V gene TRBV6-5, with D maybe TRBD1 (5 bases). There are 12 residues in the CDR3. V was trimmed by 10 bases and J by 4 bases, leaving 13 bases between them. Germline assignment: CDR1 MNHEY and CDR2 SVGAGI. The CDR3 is CAIRGRAYGYTF. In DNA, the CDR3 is TGTGCCATTAGGGGCAGGGCCTATGGCTACACCTTC.

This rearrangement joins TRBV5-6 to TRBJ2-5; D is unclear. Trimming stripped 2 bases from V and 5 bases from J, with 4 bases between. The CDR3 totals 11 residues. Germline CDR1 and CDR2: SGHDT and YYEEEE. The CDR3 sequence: CASSLAETQYF. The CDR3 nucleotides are TGTGCCAGCAGCTTAGCCGAGACCCAGTACTTC.

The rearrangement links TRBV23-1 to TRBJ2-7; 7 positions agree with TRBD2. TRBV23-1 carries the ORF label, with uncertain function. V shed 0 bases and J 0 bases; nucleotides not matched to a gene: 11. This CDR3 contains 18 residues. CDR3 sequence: CASSQSKASGMSSYEQYF. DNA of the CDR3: TGCGCCAGCAGTCAATCGAAGGCAAGCGGGATGAGCTCCTACGAGCAGTACTTC.

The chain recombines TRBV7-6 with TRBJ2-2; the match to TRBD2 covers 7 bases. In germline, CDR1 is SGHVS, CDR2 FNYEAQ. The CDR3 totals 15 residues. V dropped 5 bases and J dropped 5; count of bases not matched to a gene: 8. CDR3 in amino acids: CASSPSGIRTGELFF. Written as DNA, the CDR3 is TGTGCCAGCAGCCCCAGCGGGATCCGGACCGGGGAGCTGTTTTTT.

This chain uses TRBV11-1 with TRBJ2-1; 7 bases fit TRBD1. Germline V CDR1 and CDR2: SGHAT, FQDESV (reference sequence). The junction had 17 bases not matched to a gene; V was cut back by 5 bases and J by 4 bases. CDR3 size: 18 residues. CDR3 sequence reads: CASSPSGGAPLFYNEQFF. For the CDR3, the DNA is TGTGCCAGCAGCCCCTCAGGGGGAGCCCCACTCTTTTACAATGAGCAGTTCTTC.

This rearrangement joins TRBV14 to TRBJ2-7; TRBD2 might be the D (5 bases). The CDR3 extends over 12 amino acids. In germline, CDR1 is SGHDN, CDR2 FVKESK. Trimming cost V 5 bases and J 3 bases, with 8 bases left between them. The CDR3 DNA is TGTGCCAGCAGCGACGACTACTACGAGCAGTACGTC. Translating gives CASSDDYYEQYV.

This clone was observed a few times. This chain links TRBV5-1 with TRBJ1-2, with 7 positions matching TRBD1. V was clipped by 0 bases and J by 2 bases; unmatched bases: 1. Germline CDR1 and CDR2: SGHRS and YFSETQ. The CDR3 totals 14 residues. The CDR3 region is CASSLEQGNYGYTF. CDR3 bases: TGCGCCAGCAGCTTGGAACAGGGGAACTATGGCTACACCTTC.

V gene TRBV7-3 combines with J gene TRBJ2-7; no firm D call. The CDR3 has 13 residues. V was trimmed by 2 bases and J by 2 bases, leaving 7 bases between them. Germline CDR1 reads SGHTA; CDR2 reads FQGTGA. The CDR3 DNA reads TGTGCCAGCAGCTTAGGGCTAGCCTACGAGCAGTACGTC. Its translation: CASSLGLAYEQYV.

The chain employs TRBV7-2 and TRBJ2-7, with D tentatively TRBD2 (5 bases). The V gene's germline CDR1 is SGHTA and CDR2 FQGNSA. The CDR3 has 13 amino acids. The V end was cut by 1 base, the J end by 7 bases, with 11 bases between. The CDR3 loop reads CASSLVGRGEQYF. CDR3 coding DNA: TGTGCCAGCAGCTTAGTGGGTCGCGGGGAGCAGTACTTC.

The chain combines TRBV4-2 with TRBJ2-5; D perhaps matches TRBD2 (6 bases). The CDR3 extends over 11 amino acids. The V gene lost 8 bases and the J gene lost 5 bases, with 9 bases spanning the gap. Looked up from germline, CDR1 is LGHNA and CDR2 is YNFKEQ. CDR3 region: CASRGGETQYF. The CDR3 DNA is TGTGCCAGCCGCGGAGGGGAGACCCAGTACTTC.

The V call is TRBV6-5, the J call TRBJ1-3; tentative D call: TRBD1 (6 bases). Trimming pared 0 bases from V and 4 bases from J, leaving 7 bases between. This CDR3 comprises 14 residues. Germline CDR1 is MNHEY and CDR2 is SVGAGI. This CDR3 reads CASSYSGQGNTIYF. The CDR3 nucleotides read TGTGCCAGCAGTTACTCCGGACAGGGAAACACCATATATTTT.

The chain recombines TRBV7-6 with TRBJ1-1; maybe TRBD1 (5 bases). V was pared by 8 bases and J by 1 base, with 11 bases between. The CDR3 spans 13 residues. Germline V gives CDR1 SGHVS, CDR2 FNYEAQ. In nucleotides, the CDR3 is TGTGCCAGCCGGGGGTTTGGGAACACTGAAGCTTTCTTT. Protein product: CASRGFGNTEAFF. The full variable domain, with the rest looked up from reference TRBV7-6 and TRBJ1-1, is GAGVSQSPRYKVTKRGQDVALRCDPISGHVSLYWYRQALGQGPEFLTYFNYEAQQDKSGLPNDRFSAERPEGSISTLTIQRTEQRDSAMYRCASRGFGNTEAFFGQGTRLTVV.

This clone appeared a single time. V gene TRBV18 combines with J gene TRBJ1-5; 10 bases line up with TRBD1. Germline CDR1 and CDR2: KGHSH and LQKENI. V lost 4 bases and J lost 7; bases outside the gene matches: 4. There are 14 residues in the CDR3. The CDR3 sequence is CASSRGQGSQPQHF. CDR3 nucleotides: TGTGCCAGCTCACGGGGACAGGGGTCCCAGCCCCAGCATTTT.

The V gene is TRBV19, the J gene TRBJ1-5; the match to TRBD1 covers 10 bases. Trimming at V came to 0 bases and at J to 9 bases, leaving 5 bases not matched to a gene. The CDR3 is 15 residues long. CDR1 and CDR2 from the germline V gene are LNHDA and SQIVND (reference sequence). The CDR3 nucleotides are TGTGCCAGTAGTATAGAGGGACAGGGGAATGGGCCCCAGCATTTT. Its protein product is CASSIEGQGNGPQHF.

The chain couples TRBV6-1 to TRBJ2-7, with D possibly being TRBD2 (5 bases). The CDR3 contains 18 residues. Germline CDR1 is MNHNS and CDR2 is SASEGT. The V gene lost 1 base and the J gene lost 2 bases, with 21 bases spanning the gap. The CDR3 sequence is CASSEVPLEVTLTYEQYF. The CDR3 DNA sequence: TGTGCCAGCAGTGAAGTCCCACTGGAGGTGACACTTACCTACGAGCAGTACTTC.

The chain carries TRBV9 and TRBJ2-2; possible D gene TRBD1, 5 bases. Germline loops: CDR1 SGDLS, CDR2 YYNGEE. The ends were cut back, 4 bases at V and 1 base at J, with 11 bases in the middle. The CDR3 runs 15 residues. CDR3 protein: CASSPRRGNTGELFF. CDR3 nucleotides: TGTGCCAGCAGCCCAAGAAGGGGGAACACCGGGGAGCTGTTTTTT.

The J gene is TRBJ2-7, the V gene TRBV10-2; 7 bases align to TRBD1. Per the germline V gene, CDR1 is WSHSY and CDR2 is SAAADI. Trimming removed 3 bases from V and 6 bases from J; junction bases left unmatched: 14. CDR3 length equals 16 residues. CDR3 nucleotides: TGCGCCAGCAGTGACCCAACAGGGGTAAGGTTGGGCGAGCAGTACTTC. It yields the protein CASSDPTGVRLGEQYF.

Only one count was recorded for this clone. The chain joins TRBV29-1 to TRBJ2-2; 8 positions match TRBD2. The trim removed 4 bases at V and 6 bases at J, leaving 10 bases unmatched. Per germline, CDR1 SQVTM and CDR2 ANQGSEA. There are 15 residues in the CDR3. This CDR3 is CSVAGTREAPGELFF. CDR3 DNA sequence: TGCAGCGTTGCAGGGACTAGAGAAGCCCCCGGGGAGCTGTTTTTT.

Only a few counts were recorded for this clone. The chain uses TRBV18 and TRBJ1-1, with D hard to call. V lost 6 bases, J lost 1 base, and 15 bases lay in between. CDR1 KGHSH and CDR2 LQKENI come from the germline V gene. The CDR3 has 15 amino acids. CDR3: CASSPASERNTEAFF. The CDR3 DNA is TGTGCCAGCTCCCCGGCTTCAGAGCGGAACACTGAAGCTTTCTTT.

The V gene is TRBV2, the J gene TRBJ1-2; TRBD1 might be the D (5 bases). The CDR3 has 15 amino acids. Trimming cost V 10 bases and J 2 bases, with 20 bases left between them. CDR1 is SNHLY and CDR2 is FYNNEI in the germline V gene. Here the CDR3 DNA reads TGTGCCACCACGAGATCGGGGGTTCAAAACTATGGCTACACCTTC. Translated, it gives CATTRSGVQNYGYTF. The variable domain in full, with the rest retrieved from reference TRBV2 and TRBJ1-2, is EPEVTQTPSHQVTQMGQEVILRCVPISNHLYFYWYRQILGQKVEFLVSFYNNEISEKSEIFDDQFSVERPDGSNFTLKIRSTKLEDSAMYFCATTRSGVQNYGYTFGSGTRLTVV.

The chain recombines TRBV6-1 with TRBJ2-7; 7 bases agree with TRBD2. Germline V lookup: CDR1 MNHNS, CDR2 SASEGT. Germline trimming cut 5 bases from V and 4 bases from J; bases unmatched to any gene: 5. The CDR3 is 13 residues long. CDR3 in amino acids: CASSLRGEYEQYV. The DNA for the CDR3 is TGTGCCAGCAGTCTCCGGGGGGAATACGAGCAGTACGTC.